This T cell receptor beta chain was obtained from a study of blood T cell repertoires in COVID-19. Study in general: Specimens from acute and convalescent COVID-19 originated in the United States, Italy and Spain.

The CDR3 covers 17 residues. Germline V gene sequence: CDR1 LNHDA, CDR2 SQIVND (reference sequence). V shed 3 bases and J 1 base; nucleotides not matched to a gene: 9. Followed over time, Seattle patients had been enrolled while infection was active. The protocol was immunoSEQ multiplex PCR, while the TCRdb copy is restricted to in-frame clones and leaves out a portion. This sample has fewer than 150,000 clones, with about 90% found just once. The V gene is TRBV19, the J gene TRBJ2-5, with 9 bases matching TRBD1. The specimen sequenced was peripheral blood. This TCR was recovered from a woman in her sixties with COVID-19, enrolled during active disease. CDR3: CASSMGAGQGSQETQYF. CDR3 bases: TGTGCCAGTAGTATGGGCGCAGGACAGGGGAGCCAAGAGACCCAGTACTTC.